The text below deals with one T cell receptor beta chain. Antigen specificity is unknown. This CDR3 has 15 residues. V was clipped by 5 bases and J by 0 bases, with 11 bases between them. Germline CDR1 and CDR2: MNHEY and SMNVEV (reference sequence). While the first cohort had fewer than 850 subjects, the donors belonged to the separate validation cohort of 120 subjects. These data come from a study of cytomegalovirus exposure and HLA in healthy donors. Assay: immunoSEQ multiplex PCR; the TCRdb copy retains only in-frame clones and omits some. The top ten clones hold around 1.9% of a sample with about 120,000 clones, 70% to 90% of them seen once. Findings and limits, study-wide: Subsequent analysis of the 120 or so validation repertoires found a tendency for first-cohort TCR clusters to co-occur.

The chain is built from TRBV27 and TRBJ1-3; tentatively, D is TRBD1 (6 bases). Input material: PBMCs. This clonotype originated in a woman under 30 in good health and CMV-seronegative. DNA of the CDR3: TGTGCCAGCAGTCTCACAGGGTACTCTGGAAACACCATATATTTT. This translates into CASSLTGYSGNTIYF.